Following are 7 T cell receptor beta chains from one sample sequenced in a study of blood T cell repertoires in COVID-19. TCRdb's copy holds only in-frame clones and misses some; the assay was immunoSEQ multiplex PCR. The sample lists a few hundred thousand clones, more than 85% occurring once. The sequenced sample consisted of PBMCs or T cells enriched from blood (not recorded which). The receptors were sampled from a woman aged 25 to 39 who had recovered from COVID-19.

This chain links TRBV19 with TRBJ2-3; 14 nucleotides match TRBD2. Looked up from germline, CDR1 is LNHDA and CDR2 is SQIVND (reference sequence). The CDR3 spans 19 residues. V lost 7 bases to trimming and J lost 4 bases; unmatched junction nucleotides: 16. CDR3 coding DNA: TGTGCCAGTAACAAGGGACTAGCGGGAGCTGGGGCCGGTGCAGATACGCAGTATTTT. It specifies CASNKGLAGAGAGADTQYF. Supplemented by reference TRBV19 and TRBJ2-3, the full variable domain reads DGGITQSPKYLFRKEGQNVTLSCEQNLNHDAMYWYRQDPGQGLRLIYYSQIVNDFQKGDIAEGYSVSREKKESFPLTVTSAQKNPTAFYLCASNKGLAGAGAGADTQYFGPGTRLTVL.

V usage is TRBV12-1 and J usage is TRBJ1-2; no DNA check was done on the table's D call, TRBD1. TRBV12-1 is a documented pseudogene. The CDR3 spans 15 residues. This chain's CDR3 is CASSFVLIYRAGYTF. In nucleotides, the CDR3 is TGTGCCAGCAGCTTTGTGCTAATCTACAGGGCTGGCTACACCTTC.

The V and J genes are TRBV21-1 and TRBJ1-1; TRBD1 reflects the table's D call only, with no check against the DNA. TRBV21-1 is tagged as a pseudogene. This CDR3 is built from 14 residues. The CDR3 region is CASTDRVTNTEAFF. CDR3 coding DNA: TGTGCCAGCACCGACAGGGTTACAAACACTGAAGCTTTCTTT.

V and J are TRBV5-1 and TRBJ2-3; 10 bases align to TRBD2. This CDR3 is 17 amino acids long. The ends lost 0 bases at V and 6 bases at J; junction bases unmatched: 10. Germline V gene sequence: CDR1 SGHRS, CDR2 YFSETQ. The CDR3 reads CASSLAGAGGPADTQYF. CDR3 DNA sequence: TGCGCCAGCAGCTTGGCCGGAGCGGGAGGGCCTGCGGATACGCAGTATTTT.

The chain carries TRBV6-5 and TRBJ2-2, with D tentatively TRBD2 (5 bases). CDR1 and CDR2 from the germline V gene are MNHEY and SVGAGI. This CDR3 comprises 14 residues. V was shortened by 0 bases and J by 4 bases, with 6 bases between the two germline ends. In nucleotides, the CDR3 is TGTGCCAGCAGTTACTCAGGGAGCACCGGGGAGCTGTTTTTT. Encoded protein: CASSYSGSTGELFF.

V and J are TRBV3-1 (or the pseudogene TRBV3-2) and TRBJ2-7; no clear D gene. Germline values: CDR1 LGHDT, CDR2 YNNKEL (reference sequence). The ends were cut back, 3 bases at V and 4 bases at J, with 7 bases in the middle. There are 12 residues in the CDR3. The DNA for the CDR3 is TGTGCCAGCAGCCAGAGGAGATACGAGCAGTACTTC. The encoded protein is CASSQRRYEQYF.

This clone was found a few times. The V and J genes are TRBV12-5 and TRBJ1-2; perhaps TRBD1 as D (6 bases). The germline V gene has CDR1 LGHNT and CDR2 FRNRAP. The length of the CDR3 is 14 residues. V lost 6 bases to trimming and J lost 0 bases, with 11 bases between them. The CDR3 protein is CASGNRETNYGYTF. In DNA, the CDR3 is TGTGCTAGTGGGAACAGGGAAACTAACTATGGCTACACCTTC.